This T cell receptor beta chain was captured by sequencing in a study of metastatic and nonmetastatic thyroid tumors. Nobody among the patients had been given any treatment before thyroid surgery. TCRdb re-called clones via MiXCR from the PCR reads. The profile shows around 22,000 clones, less than 25% of them singletons. Trimming stripped 4 bases from V and 1 base from J, with 8 bases between. CDR1 is LGHDT and CDR2 is YNNKEL in the germline V gene (reference sequence). This CDR3 region has 15 residues. This clone was counted ten times or more. The same CDR3 arises from other DNA sequences in this sample as well.

The TCR comes from a female donor with papillary thyroid cancer or a benign thyroid nodule (not recorded which). Some clones in this sample may be carry-over from other donors' samples. The chain combines TRBV3-1 with TRBJ2-6; D remains unclear. Sequenced input: blood. CDR3 protein: CASSLNPSGANVLTF. The CDR3 DNA reads as TGTGCCAGCAGCCTAAATCCTTCTGGGGCCAACGTCCTGACTTTC.